This T cell receptor beta chain was retrieved from a study of metastatic and nonmetastatic thyroid tumors. Study information: Across peripheral blood and tumor or nodule tissue samples taken from malignant and benign thyroid patients, the repertoires were compared with one another.

Before thyroid surgery, none of the patients had received any treatment. The germline V gene encodes CDR1 MDHEN and CDR2 SYDVKM. This CDR3 has 20 residues. The table lists this clone with a count of one. Compared with germline, one end of the junction differs, possibly owing to a read error. Using MiXCR, TCRdb reanalyzed the PCR reads. This table has under 35,000 clones, more than 20% appearing once. The chain has TRBV28 and TRBJ2-3; 7 nucleotides agree with TRBD1. This clonotype was obtained from a female donor with papillary thyroid cancer or a benign thyroid nodule (not recorded which). Some clones in this sample may be carry-over from other donors' samples. The sequenced sample was blood. CDR3 sequence reads: CASSDPGQRPSSRGTYTQYF. CDR3 nucleotide sequence: TGTGCCAGCAGTGATCCGGGACAGAGGCCTTCAAGTCGTGGCACATATACGCAGTATTTT.